This TCR beta chain was captured by sequencing in a study of T cell repertoires in cytomegalovirus infection. Study summary: The authors used CMV epitopes that were HLA-C-restricted (recently identified) and HLA-B-restricted (well studied). CMV infection together with matching HLA type was indicated by public TCR beta signatures.

This clonotype was counted ten times or more. Antigen unknown. In TCRdb, the reads were re-called with MiXCR into one record per CDR3 protein. The sample has 380,000 or so distinct CDR3 sequences, about 35% seen once; the top ten hold roughly 14%. Whole-study findings and limits: HLA-C-restricted TCR beta clonotypes specific for CMV led the ex vivo response. Frequencies of public TCR beta families were cumulated, and this identified carriers of CMV plus the relevant HLA.

Source: cultured PBMCs, taken from culture after CMV antigen stimulation. This TCR derives from a human donor in good health (CMV status not recorded). Some clones in this sample may be carry-over from other donors' samples.

In DNA form, the CDR3 reads TGCAGCGTTGAAGGATACAATGAGCAGTTCTTC. It translates to CSVEGYNEQFF. The chain joins TRBV29-1 to TRBJ2-1; D is undetermined. Trimming pared 1 base from V and 4 bases from J, leaving 2 bases between. The CDR3 consists of 11 residues. Germline V CDR1 and CDR2: SQVTM, ANQGSEA.